Reported below is one TCR beta chain. This sample is part of a study of CD8 T cells in Susac syndrome. TCR beta sequencing was performed on blood CD8+ and CD4+ T cells. V lost 7 bases and J 4 bases, leaving 15 bases between the germline ends. CDR3 size: 14 residues. RNA amounts of roughly 0.45 to 1 ug underwent reverse transcription with random hexamers. Amplification of TCR beta CDR3 used immunoSEQ multiplex PCR across 54 Vbeta and 13 Jbeta. TCRdb independently ran MiXCR on the immunoSEQ multiplex PCR reads; one entry per CDR3 protein. The sample contains under 200,000 distinct CDR3 sequences, roughly 92% of which appear only once.

The chain uses TRBV12-3 or TRBV12-4 and TRBJ2-3; D unresolved. This TCR derives from a human donor in good health. The sample comprised CD4+ T cells from PBMCs. The CDR3 coding sequence is TGTGCCAGCACCCTTAGTCAGGTTGCAGATACGCAGTATTTT. It translates to CASTLSQVADTQYF.